The rows below give T cell receptor beta chains drawn from one sample of a study of CD8 T cells in ankylosing spondylitis. MiXCR was run by TCRdb on the 5' RACE reads, yielding one entry per CDR3 protein. The profile shows fewer than 550,000 distinct CDR3 sequences, about 5% of them singletons. Sample: blood, either unsorted or a sorted T cell fraction (not recorded which). These receptor sequences come from a male donor with ankylosing spondylitis. Both conserved end residues are part of each CDR3. The D gene is left open where the match is weak. Size tells how often a clone was seen (once, few, many) or the class of an expanded clone, and some rows leave it out.

clone size,D gene,J gene,V gene,CDR3 length,CDR3 DNA,CDR3 protein
-,-,TRBJ2-7,TRBV18,16,TGTGCCAGCTCACCAGGGGGTTTCGTAAGCTCCTACGAGCAGTACTTC,CASSPGGFVSSYEQYF
many,-,TRBJ2-1,TRBV27,15,TGTGCCAGCTCACGTCCCAGGGGTAACTACAATGAGCAGTTCTTC,CASSRPRGNYNEQFF
many,-,TRBJ2-4,TRBV20-1,14,TGCAGTGCTAGTCGGCGGACAGTGGAAAACATTCAGTACTTC,CSASRRTVENIQYF
many,-,TRBJ1-3,TRBV13,16,TGTGCCAGCAGCTCCCCGGGGGCGGGCTCTGGAAACACCATATATTTT,CASSSPGAGSGNTIYF
-,-,TRBJ2-7,TRBV28,15,TGTGCCAGCAGTTTATGGAGACAGTTATCCTACGAGCAGTACTTC,CASSLWRQLSYEQYF
many,-,TRBJ1-1,TRBV5-5,13,TGTGCCAGCAGTTTGGGCCCCCGCACTGAAGCTTTCTTT,CASSLGPRTEAFF
many,-,TRBJ1-1,TRBV9,15,TGTGCCAGCAGCGTAGCTCTAGGGTTGGAGACTGAAGCTTTCTTT,CASSVALGLETEAFF
many,TRBD1,TRBJ1-6,TRBV29-1,13,TGCAGCGCTAAAACAGGGGAGTATTCACCCCTCCACTTT,CSAKTGEYSPLHF
many,TRBD1,TRBJ1-5,TRBV4-3,19,TGCGCCAGCAGCCAAGAAGCCCACACAGGGGTAGGGAGCAATCAGCCCCAGCATTTT,CASSQEAHTGVGSNQPQHF
many,-,TRBJ1-2,TRBV6-1,14,TGTGCCAGCAGCCCGGCGGTGTGGTTCTATGGCTACACCTTC,CASSPAVWFYGYTF
many,TRBD2,TRBJ2-1,TRBV12-3/TRBV12-4,14,TGTGCCAGCAGGGGAGGGATTTCCTACAATGAGCAGTTCTTC,CASRGGISYNEQFF
many,-,TRBJ2-2,TRBV9,11,TGTGCCAGCAGGAGTACCGGGGAGCTGTTTTTT,CASRSTGELFF
many,-,TRBJ2-3,TRBV20-1,14,TGCAGTGCTAGAGATCCGGCTAGGGCAGATACGCAGTATTTT,CSARDPARADTQYF
many,-,TRBJ2-1,TRBV7-7,15,TGTGCTAGCAGCTTATCAGCGGGCCTATACAATGAGCAGTTCTTC,CASSLSAGLYNEQFF
many,-,TRBJ2-1,TRBV27,13,TGTGCCAGCAGTTTTTACAGCTACAATGAGCAGTTCTTC,CASSFYSYNEQFF
many,TRBD1,TRBJ1-4,TRBV29-1,15,TGCAGCGTGGCCGGGACAGGGGGCCGTAATGAAAAACTGTTTTTT,CSVAGTGGRNEKLFF
-,-,TRBJ2-4,TRBV4-2,17,TGTGCCAGCAGCCGGTCGGAGGCAGGTCACGCAGTAAACATTCAGTACTTC,CASSRSEAGHAVNIQYF
many,-,TRBJ2-2,TRBV7-2,16,TGTGCCAGCAGCTTAGAGGCCACCCCGGGCACCGGGGAGCTGTTTTTT,CASSLEATPGTGELFF
many,TRBD1,TRBJ1-2,TRBV5-1,14,TGCGCCAGCAGCCCCGGACAGGGGAGGAATGGCTACACCTTC,CASSPGQGRNGYTF
few,TRBD2,TRBJ2-3,TRBV7-2,17,TGTGCCAGCAGCCTGCAACATAGCGGGAGGGCCAGGGATACGCAGTATTTT,CASSLQHSGRARDTQYF
few,-,TRBJ1-1,TRBV3-1,14,TGTGCCAGCAGCCAAGTAGGGTTGGGCACTGAAGCTTTCTTT,CASSQVGLGTEAFF
many,-,TRBJ2-7,TRBV18,13,TGTGCCAGCTCACCACCGACACTCTACGAGCAGTACTTC,CASSPPTLYEQYF
few,-,TRBJ2-5,TRBV29-1,12,TGCAGCGTCGTAACTGGGTGGGAGACCCAGTACTTC,CSVVTGWETQYF
many,-,TRBJ2-3,TRBV28,14,TGTGCCAGCAAGAGCGGTCCACCCACAGATACGCAGTATTTT,CASKSGPPTDTQYF
many,-,TRBJ2-1,TRBV20-1,14,TGCAGTGCCCTGAGCGGAGGCTCCTACAATGAGCAGTTCTTC,CSALSGGSYNEQFF
many,-,TRBJ2-1,TRBV7-9,14,TGTGCCAGCAGCTTACGATGGGAGCACAATGAGCAGTTCTTC,CASSLRWEHNEQFF
many,-,TRBJ1-1,TRBV7-2,14,TGTGCCAGCAGGTTCACCAAGGAGAACACTGAAGCTTTCTTT,CASRFTKENTEAFF
many,-,TRBJ2-1,TRBV24-1,11,TGTGCCACCGTTGCGTGGGGGGAGCAGTTCTTC,CATVAWGEQFF
few,-,TRBJ1-5,TRBV15,20,TGTGCCACCAGCCCCAATCGAGGGGCAGGGAGGAGGGGGTCAAGGCAGCCCCAGCATTTT,CATSPNRGAGRRGSRQPQHF
many,-,TRBJ2-7,TRBV10-3,11,TGTGCCATCAGTGAGTACTACGAGCAGTACTTC,CAISEYYEQYF
few,-,TRBJ2-3,TRBV7-2,15,TGTGCCAGCAGTTTGCGAGGTGGGGCTACAGATACGCAGTATTTT,CASSLRGGATDTQYF
-,-,TRBJ1-5,TRBV4-1,16,TGCGCCAGCAGCCAAGATTACGGGCGGATCAATCAGCCCCAGCATTTT,CASSQDYGRINQPQHF
many,-,TRBJ1-5,TRBV12-3/TRBV12-4,13,TGTGCCAGCAGTTTTTCCGGTGCTCAGCCCCAGCATTTT,CASSFSGAQPQHF
few,TRBD1,TRBJ1-2,TRBV18,14,TGTGCCAGCTCGCATACGACAGGGGATGGGCGCTACACCTTC,CASSHTTGDGRYTF
many,TRBD1,TRBJ2-7,TRBV27,15,TGTGCCAGCAGTTTATCCGGGACAGGTTCCTACGAGCAGTACTTC,CASSLSGTGSYEQYF
many,TRBD2,TRBJ2-5,TRBV27,16,TGTGCCAGCACATCCCCTCTAGCGGGAGGGCTTGGGACCCAGTACTTC,CASTSPLAGGLGTQYF
-,TRBD1,TRBJ2-5,TRBV28,17,TGTGCCAGCAGTTTTACCTACCCGGGACAGTCCCAAGAGACCCAGTACTTC,CASSFTYPGQSQETQYF
many,TRBD1,TRBJ1-1,TRBV27,16,TGTGCCAGCAGTCCCCTGGACAGGGGGATGAACACTGAAGCTTTCTTT,CASSPLDRGMNTEAFF
many,-,TRBJ1-2,TRBV27,13,TGTGCCAGCAGTTTAGGGGTGAGCTATGGCTACACCTTC,CASSLGVSYGYTF
many,-,TRBJ1-2,TRBV5-1,12,TGCGCCAGCAGCGGGGGCTTCTATGGCTACACCTTC,CASSGGFYGYTF
many,-,TRBJ1-5,TRBV9,13,TGTGCCAGCAGCCTAACCCCAGATCAGCCCCAGCATTTT,CASSLTPDQPQHF
few,-,TRBJ1-3,TRBV11-2,17,TGTGCCAGCAGCTTAGATGCCGGGATGGCCTCTGGAAACACCATATATTTT,CASSLDAGMASGNTIYF
many,TRBD2,TRBJ2-5,TRBV29-1,15,TGCAGCGTTCTTGGACTAGCGGGAGTCCAAGAGACCCAGTACTTC,CSVLGLAGVQETQYF
many,-,TRBJ1-1,TRBV5-1,14,TGCGCCAGCAGCTTGAGGTCTGGTGGGACTGAAGCTTTCTTT,CASSLRSGGTEAFF
many,-,TRBJ2-1,TRBV6-2/TRBV6-3,19,TGTGCCAGCAGCGAACGGGACTTGACCCCTTTAAGCTCCTACAATGAGCAGTTCTTC,CASSERDLTPLSSYNEQFF
-,-,TRBJ2-7,TRBV12-3/TRBV12-4,14,TGTGCCAGCAGTTGGGGGGGCATACGCTACGAGCAGTACTTC,CASSWGGIRYEQYF
-,-,TRBJ1-2,TRBV7-9,17,TGTGCCAGCAGCTCTTGGGACGCCTCACCGGAGAACTATGGCTACACCTTC,CASSSWDASPENYGYTF
-,-,TRBJ2-7,TRBV3-1,14,TGTGCCAGCAGCGCCCGGGCCGCGGAGGGCGAGCAGTACTTC,CASSARAAEGEQYF